This record looks at one T cell receptor (beta chain) sequence and its context. The data belong to a study of blood T cell repertoires in COVID-19. The overall study: Researchers got acute and convalescent COVID-19 samples from the United States, Italy and Spain. The analysed material was cDNA or gDNA that came from T cells, B-cell-depleted T cells, or PBMCs.

Assay: immunoSEQ multiplex PCR; the TCRdb copy retains only in-frame clones and omits some. Here the sample spans under 350,000 clones, approximately 86% being singletons. Individuals aged 18 to 89 years were recruited from approximately 22 US areas. Cohorts were based on clinical histories the participants reported. The germline V gene encodes CDR1 MNHEY and CDR2 SMNVEV (reference sequence). This CDR3 contains 17 residues. Trimming removed 0 bases at V and 0 bases at J, with 15 bases between. The chain combines TRBV27 with TRBJ2-7, with D tentatively TRBD1 (7 bases). Sequencing input: PBMCs or T cells enriched from blood (not recorded which). The receptor was isolated from a woman aged 40 to 50 with acute COVID-19. CDR3 DNA: TGTGCCAGCAGTTTATCTCGACAGGGAGGTTTCTCCTACGAGCAGTACTTC. Protein product: CASSLSRQGGFSYEQYF.